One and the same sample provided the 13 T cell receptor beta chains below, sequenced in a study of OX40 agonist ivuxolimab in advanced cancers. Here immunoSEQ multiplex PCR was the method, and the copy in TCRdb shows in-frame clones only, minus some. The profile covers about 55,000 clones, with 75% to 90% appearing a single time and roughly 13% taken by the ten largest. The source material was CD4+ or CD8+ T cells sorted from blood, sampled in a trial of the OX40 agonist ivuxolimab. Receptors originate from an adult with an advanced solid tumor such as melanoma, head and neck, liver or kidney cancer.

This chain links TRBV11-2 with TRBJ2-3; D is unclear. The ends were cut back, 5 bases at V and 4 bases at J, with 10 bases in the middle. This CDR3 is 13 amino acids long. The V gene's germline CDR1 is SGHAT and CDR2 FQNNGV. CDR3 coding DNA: TGTGCCAGCAGCCCCTGGGTGGCAGATACGCAGTATTTT. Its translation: CASSPWVADTQYF.

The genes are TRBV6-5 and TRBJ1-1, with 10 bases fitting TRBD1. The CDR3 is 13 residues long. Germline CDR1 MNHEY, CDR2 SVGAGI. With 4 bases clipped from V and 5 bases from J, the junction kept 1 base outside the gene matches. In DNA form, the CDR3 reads TGTGCCAGCAGTTTGGGACAGGGGACTGAAGCTTTCTTT. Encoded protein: CASSLGQGTEAFF.

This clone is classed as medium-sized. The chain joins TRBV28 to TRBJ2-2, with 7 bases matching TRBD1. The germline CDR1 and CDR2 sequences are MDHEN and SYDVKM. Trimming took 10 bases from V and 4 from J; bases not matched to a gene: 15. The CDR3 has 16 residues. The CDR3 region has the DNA TGTGCCACCCAGACCGACAGGGAAGGAACCACCGGGGAGCTGTTTTTT. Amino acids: CATQTDREGTTGELFF.

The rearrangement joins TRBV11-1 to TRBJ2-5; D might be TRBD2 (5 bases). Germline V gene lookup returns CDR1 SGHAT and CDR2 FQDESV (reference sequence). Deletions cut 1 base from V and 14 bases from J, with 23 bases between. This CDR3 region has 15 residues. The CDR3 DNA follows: TGTGCCAGCAGCTTAGACTTTGGATCCGAGGGCCGCCACTACTTC. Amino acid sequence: CASSLDFGSEGRHYF.

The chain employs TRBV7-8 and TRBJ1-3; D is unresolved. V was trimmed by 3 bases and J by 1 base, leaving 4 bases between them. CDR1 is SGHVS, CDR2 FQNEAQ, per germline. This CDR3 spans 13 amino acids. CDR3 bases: TGTGCCAGCAGCTTTGGGTCTGGAAACACCATATATTTT. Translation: CASSFGSGNTIYF.

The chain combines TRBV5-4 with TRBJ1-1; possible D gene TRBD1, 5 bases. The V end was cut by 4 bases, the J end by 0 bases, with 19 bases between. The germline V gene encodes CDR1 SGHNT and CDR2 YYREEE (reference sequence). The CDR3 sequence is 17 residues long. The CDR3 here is CASSPGSRPRMNTEAFF. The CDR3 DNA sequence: TGTGCCAGCAGCCCAGGGTCCCGTCCTCGGATGAACACTGAAGCTTTCTTT.

CDR3 DNA: TGCGCCAGCAGCGGCCGGGACACCTACACTGAAGCTTTCTTT. Translated, it gives CASSGRDTYTEAFF. The chain uses TRBV5-1 and TRBJ1-1; D might be TRBD1 (6 bases). V was trimmed by 4 bases and J by 3 bases, leaving 13 bases between them. The CDR3 spans 14 residues. CDR1 is SGHRS and CDR2 is YFSETQ in the germline V gene.

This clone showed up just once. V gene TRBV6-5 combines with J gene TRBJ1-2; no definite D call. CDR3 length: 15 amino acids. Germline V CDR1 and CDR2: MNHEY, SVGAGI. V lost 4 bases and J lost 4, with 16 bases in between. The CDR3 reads CASSSVGSLTYGYTF. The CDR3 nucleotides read TGTGCCAGCAGTTCAGTAGGGAGTCTAACCTATGGCTACACCTTC.

CDR3 loop: CASNRAGGNTEAFF. Here the CDR3 DNA reads TGTGCCAGTAATAGGGCAGGAGGGAACACTGAAGCTTTCTTT. The chain is built from TRBV19 and TRBJ1-1; D gene uncertain. V lost 7 bases to trimming and J lost 1 base, with 13 bases between them. The CDR3 sequence is 14 residues long. Per germline, CDR1 LNHDA and CDR2 SQIVND (reference sequence). Filled out from reference TRBV19 and TRBJ1-1, the complete variable domain reads DGGITQSPKYLFRKEGQNVTLSCEQNLNHDAMYWYRQDPGQGLRLIYYSQIVNDFQKGDIAEGYSVSREKKESFPLTVTSAQKNPTAFYLCASNRAGGNTEAFFGQGTRLTVV.

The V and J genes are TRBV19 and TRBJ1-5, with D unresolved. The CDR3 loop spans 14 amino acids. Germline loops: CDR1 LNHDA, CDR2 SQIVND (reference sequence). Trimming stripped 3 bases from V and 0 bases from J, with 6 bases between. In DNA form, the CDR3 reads TGTGCCAGTAGTATGGCTGATAGCAATCAGCCCCAGCATTTT. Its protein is CASSMADSNQPQHF.

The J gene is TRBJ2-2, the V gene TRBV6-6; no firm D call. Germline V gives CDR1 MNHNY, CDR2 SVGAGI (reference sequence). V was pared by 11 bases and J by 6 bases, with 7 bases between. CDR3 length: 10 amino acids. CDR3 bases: TGTGCCGCCTGGGCCGGGGAGCTGTTTTTT. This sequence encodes CAAWAGELFF.

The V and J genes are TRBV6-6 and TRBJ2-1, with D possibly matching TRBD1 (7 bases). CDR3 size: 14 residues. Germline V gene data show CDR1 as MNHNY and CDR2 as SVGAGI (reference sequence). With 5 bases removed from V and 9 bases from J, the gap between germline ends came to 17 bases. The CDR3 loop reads CASSTQGGLTEQFF. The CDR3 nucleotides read TGTGCCAGCAGTACCCAGGGGGGCCTTACTGAGCAGTTCTTC.

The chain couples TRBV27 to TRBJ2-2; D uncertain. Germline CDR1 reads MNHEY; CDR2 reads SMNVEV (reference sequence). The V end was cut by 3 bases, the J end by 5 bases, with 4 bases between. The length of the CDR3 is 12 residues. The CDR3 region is CASSLGTGELFF. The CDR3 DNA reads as TGTGCCAGCAGTTTGGGGACCGGGGAGCTGTTTTTT.